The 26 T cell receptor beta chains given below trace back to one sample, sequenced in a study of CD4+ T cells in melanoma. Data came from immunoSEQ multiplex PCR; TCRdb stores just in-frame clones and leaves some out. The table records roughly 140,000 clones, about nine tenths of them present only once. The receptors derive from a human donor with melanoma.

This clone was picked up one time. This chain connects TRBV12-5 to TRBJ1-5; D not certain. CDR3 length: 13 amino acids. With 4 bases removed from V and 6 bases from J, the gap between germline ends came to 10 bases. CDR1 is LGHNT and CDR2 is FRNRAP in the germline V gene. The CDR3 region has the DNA TGTGCTAGTGGTTCTTCGGTTTCTCAGCCCCAGCATTTT. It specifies CASGSSVSQPQHF.

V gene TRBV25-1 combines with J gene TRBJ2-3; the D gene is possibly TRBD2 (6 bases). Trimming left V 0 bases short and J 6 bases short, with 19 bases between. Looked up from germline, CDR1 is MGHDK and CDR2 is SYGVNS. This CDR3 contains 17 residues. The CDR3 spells CASSEYTRTTPWDTQYF. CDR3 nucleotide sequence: TGTGCCAGCAGTGAATATACGAGGACTACCCCTTGGGATACGCAGTATTTT.

DNA for the CDR3: TGTGCCAGCAGTTCCAGGACAGGGGGGACGGAGACCCAGTACTTC. It translates to CASSSRTGGTETQYF. The gene calls are TRBV7-9 and TRBJ2-5; the match to TRBD1 covers 10 bases. V was clipped by 6 bases and J by 5 bases; unmatched bases: 9. The CDR3 loop spans 15 amino acids. The germline CDR1 and CDR2 sequences are SEHNR and FQNEAQ (reference sequence). The full variable domain, rest sourced from reference TRBV7-9 and TRBJ2-5, is DTGVSQNPRHKITKRGQNVTFRCDPISEHNRLYWYRQTLGQGPEFLTYFQNEAQLEKSRLLSDRFSAERPKGSFSTLEIQRTEQGDSAMYLCASSSRTGGTETQYFGPGTRLLVL.

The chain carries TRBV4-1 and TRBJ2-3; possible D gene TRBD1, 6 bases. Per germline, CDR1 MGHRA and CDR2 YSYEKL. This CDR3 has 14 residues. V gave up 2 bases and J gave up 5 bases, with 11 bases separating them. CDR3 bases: TGCGCCAGCAGCCAACTTGGGGGCGGAGATACGCAGTATTTT. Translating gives CASSQLGGGDTQYF.

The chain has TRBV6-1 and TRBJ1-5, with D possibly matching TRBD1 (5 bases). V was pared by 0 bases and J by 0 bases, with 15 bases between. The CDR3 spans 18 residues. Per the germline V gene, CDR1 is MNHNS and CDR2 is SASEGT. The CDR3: CASSEAAGGGASNQPQHF. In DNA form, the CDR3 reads TGTGCCAGCAGTGAAGCAGCGGGAGGAGGGGCTAGCAATCAGCCCCAGCATTTT.

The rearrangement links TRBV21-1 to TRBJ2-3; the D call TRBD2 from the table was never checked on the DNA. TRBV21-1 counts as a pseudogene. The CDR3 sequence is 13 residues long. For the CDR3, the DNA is TGTGCCAGCAGCAAAGACAGCGGGGATACGCAGTATTTT. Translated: CASSKDSGDTQYF.

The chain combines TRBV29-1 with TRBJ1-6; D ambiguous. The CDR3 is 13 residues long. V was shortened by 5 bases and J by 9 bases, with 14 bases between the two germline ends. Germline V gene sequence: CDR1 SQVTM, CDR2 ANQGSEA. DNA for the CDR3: TGCAGCGTTACCGAGACAAACGGTTCACCCCTCCACTTT. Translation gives CSVTETNGSPLHF.

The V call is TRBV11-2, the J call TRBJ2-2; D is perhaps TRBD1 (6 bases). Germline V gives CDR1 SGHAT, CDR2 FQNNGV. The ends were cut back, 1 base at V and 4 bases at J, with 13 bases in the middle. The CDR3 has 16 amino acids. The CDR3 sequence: CASSLVRGGGTGELFF. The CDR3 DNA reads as TGTGCCAGCAGCTTAGTCAGGGGTGGCGGCACCGGGGAGCTGTTTTTT.

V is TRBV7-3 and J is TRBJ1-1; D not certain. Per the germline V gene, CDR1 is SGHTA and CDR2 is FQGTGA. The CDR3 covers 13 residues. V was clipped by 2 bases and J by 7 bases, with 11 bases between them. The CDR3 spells CASSLDGIGEAFF. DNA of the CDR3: TGTGCCAGCAGCTTAGATGGGATCGGTGAAGCTTTCTTT.

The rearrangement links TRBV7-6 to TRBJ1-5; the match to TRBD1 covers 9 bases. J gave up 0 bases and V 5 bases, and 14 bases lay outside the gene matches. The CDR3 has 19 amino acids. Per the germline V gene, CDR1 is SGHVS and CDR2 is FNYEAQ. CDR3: CASSSRDRAPTYSNQPQHF. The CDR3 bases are TGTGCCAGCAGCAGCCGGGACAGGGCCCCGACCTATAGCAATCAGCCCCAGCATTTT.

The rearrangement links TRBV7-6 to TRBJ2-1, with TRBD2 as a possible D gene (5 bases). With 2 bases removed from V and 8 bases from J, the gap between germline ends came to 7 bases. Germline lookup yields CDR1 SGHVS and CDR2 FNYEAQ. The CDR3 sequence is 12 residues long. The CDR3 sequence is CASSLRGDEQFF. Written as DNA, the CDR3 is TGTGCCAGCAGCTTACGGGGTGATGAGCAGTTCTTC.

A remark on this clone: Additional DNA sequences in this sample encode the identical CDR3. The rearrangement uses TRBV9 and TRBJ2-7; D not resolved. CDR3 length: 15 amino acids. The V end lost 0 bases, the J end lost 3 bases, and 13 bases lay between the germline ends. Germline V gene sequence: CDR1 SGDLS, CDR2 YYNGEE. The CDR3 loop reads CASSVGLAGNYEQYF. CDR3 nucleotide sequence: TGTGCCAGCAGCGTAGGTCTCGCTGGAAACTACGAGCAGTACTTC. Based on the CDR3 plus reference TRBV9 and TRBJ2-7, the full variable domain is DSGVTQTPKHLITATGQRVTLRCSPRSGDLSVYWYQQSLDQGLQFLIQYYNGEERAKGNILERFSAQQFPDLHSELNLSSLELGDSALYFCASSVGLAGNYEQYFGPGTRLTVT.

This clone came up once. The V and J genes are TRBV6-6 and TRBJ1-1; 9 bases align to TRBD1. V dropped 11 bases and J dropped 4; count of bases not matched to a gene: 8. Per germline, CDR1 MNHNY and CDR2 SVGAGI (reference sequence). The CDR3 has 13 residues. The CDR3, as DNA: TGTGCCGGTAGATCGGGACAGGGCACTGAAGCTTTCTTT. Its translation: CAGRSGQGTEAFF.

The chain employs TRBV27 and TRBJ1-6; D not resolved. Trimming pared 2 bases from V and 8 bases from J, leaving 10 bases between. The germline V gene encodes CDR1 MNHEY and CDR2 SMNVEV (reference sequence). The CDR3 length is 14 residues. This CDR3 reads CASSLKGGDSPLHF. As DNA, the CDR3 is TGTGCCAGCAGTTTAAAGGGAGGAGATTCACCCCTCCACTTT.

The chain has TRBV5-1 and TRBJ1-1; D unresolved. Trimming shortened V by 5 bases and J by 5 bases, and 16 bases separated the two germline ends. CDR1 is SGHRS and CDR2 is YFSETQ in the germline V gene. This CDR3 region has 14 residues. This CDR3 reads CASRPGASGTEAFF. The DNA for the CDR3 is TGCGCCAGCAGGCCTGGAGCGTCTGGTACTGAAGCTTTCTTT.

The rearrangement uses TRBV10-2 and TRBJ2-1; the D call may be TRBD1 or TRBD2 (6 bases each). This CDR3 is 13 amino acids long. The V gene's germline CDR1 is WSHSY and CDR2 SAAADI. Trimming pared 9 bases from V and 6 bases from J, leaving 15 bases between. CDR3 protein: CASRGPFSNEQFF. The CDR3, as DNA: TGCGCCAGTCGGGGGCCTTTCTCCAATGAGCAGTTCTTC.

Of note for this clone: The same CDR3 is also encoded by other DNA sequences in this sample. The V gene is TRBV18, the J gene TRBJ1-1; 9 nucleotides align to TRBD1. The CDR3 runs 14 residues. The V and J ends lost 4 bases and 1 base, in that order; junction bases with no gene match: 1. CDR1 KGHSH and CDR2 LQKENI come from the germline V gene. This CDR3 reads CASSRDRENTEAFF. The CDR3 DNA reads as TGTGCCAGCTCACGGGACAGGGAGAACACTGAAGCTTTCTTT.

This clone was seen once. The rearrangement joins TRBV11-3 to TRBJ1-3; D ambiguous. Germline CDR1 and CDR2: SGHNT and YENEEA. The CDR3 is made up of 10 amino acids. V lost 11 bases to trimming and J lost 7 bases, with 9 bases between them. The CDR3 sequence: CAQLGNTIYF. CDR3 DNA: TGTGCCCAGCTAGGGAACACCATATATTTT.

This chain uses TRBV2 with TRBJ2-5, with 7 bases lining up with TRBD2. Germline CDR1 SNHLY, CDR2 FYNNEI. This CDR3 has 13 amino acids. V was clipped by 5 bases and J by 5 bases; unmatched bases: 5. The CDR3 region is CASSREGRETQYF. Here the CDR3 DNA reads TGTGCCAGCAGTAGGGAGGGCCGGGAGACCCAGTACTTC.

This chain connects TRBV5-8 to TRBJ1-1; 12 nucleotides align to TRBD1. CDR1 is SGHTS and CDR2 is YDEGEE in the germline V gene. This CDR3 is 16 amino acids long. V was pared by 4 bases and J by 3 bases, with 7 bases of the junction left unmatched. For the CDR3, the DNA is TGTGCCAGCAGCAAGGGGACAGGGGGCTTGGACACTGAAGCTTTCTTT. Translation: CASSKGTGGLDTEAFF. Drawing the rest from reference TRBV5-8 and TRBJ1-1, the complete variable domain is EAGVTQSPTHLIKTRGQQATLRCSPISGHTSVYWYQQALGLGLQFLLWYDEGEERNRGNFPPRFSGRQFPNYSSELNVNALELEDSALYLCASSKGTGGLDTEAFFGQGTRLTVV.

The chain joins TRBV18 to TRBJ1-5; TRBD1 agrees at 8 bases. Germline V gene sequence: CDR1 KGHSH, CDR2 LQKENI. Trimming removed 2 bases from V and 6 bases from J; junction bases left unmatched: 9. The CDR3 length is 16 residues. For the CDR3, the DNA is TGTGCCAGCTCACCAAGAGGTGGACAGGGAGCTCAGCCCCAGCATTTT. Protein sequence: CASSPRGGQGAQPQHF.

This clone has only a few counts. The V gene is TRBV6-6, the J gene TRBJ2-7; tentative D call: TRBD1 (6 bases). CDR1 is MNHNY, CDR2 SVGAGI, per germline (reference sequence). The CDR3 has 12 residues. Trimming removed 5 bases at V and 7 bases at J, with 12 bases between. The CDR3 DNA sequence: TGTGCCAGCAGTCCACCAGGGGAAGAGCAGTACTTC. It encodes CASSPPGEEQYF.

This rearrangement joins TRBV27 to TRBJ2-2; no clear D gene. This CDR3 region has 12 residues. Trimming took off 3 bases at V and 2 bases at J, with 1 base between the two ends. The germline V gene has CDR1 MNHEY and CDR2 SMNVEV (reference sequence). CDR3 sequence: CASSFNTGELFF. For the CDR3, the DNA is TGTGCCAGCAGTTTCAACACCGGGGAGCTGTTTTTT.

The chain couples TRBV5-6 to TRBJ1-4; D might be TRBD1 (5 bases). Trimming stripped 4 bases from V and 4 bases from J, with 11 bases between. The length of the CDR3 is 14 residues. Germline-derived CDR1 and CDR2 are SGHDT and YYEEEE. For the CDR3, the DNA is TGTGCCAGCAGCGTGGGACGGAGTAATGAAAAACTGTTTTTT. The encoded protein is CASSVGRSNEKLFF.

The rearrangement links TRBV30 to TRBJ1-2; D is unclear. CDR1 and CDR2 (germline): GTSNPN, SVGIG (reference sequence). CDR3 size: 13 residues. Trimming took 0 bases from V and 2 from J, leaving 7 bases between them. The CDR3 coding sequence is TGTGCCTGGAGTGTTAGAGGCAACTATGGCTACACCTTC. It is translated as CAWSVRGNYGYTF.

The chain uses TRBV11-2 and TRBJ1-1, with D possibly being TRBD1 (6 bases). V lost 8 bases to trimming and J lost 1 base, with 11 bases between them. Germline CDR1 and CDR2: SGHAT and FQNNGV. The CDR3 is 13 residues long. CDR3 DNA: TGTGCCAGCGGAGGACAGCCGAACACTGAAGCTTTCTTT. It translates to CASGGQPNTEAFF.